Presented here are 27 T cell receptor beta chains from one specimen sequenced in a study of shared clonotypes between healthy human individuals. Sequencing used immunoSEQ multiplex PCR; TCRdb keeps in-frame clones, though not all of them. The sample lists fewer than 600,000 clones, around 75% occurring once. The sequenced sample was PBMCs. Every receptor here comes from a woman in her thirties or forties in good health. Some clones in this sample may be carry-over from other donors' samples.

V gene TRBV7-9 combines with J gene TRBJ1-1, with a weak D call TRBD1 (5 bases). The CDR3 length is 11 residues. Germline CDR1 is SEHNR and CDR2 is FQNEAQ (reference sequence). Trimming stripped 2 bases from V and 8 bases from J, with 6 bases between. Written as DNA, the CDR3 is TGTGCCAGCAGCTTAAGACAGGAAGCTTTCTTT. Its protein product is CASSLRQEAFF.

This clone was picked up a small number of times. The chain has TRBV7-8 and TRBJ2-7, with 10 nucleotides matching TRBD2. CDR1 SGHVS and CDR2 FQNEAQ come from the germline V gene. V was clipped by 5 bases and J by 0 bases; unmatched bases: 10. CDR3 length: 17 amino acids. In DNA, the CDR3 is TGTGCCAGCAGCGACGAGGGGCGGACTAGCGGCTCCTACGAGCAGTACTTC. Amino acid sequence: CASSDEGRTSGSYEQYF.

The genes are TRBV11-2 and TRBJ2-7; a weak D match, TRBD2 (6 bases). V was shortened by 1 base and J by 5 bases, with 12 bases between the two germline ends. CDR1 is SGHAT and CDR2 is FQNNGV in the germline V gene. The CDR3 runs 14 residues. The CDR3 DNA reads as TGTGCCAGCAGCTTAGCGGGAGACTTTAACGAGCAGTACTTC. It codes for CASSLAGDFNEQYF.

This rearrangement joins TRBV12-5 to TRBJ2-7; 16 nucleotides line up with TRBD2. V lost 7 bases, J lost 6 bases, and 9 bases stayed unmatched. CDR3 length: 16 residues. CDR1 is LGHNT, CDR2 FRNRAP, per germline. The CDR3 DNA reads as TGTGCTAGTGCCCCCGGGACTAGCGGGAGGGTTGGCGAGCAGTACTTC. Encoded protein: CASAPGTSGRVGEQYF. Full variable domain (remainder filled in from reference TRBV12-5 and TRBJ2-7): DARVTQTPRHKVTEMGQEVTMRCQPILGHNTVFWYRQTMMQGLELLAYFRNRAPLDDSGMPKDRFSAEMPDATLATLKIQPSEPRDSAVYFCASAPGTSGRVGEQYFGPGTRLTVT.

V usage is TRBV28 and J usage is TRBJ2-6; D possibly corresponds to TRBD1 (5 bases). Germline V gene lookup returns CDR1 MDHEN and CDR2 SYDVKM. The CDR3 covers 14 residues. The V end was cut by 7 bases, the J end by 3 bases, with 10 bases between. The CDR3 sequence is CASKAGFGANVLTF. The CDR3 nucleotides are TGTGCCAGCAAAGCAGGGTTTGGGGCCAACGTCCTGACTTTC.

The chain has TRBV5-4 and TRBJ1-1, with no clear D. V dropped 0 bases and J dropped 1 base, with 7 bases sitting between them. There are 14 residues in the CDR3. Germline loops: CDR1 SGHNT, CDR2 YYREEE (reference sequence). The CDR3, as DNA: TGTGCCAGCAGCTTGGAAGCGGCGAACACTGAAGCTTTCTTT. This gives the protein CASSLEAANTEAFF.

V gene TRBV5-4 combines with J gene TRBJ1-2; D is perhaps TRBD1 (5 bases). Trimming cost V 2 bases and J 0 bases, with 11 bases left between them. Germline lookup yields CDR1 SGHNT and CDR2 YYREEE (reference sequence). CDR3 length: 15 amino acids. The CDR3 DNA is TGTGCCAGCAGCTTACGAGGGGCTACTAACTATGGCTACACCTTC. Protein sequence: CASSLRGATNYGYTF.

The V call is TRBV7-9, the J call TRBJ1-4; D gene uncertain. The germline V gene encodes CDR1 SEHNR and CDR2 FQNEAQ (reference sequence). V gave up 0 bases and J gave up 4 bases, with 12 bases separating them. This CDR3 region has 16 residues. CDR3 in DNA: TGTGCCAGCAGCTTAGCGCTGAGGGCCAGTAATGAAAAACTGTTTTTT. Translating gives CASSLALRASNEKLFF.

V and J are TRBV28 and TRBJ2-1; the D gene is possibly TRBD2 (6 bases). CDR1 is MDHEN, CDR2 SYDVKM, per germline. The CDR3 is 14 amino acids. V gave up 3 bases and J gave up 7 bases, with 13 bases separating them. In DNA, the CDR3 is TGTGCCAGCAGTTTCTTGGGACTTCTTAATGAGCAGTTCTTC. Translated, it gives CASSFLGLLNEQFF.

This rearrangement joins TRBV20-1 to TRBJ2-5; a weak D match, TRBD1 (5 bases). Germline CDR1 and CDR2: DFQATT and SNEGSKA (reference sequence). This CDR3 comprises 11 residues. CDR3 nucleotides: TGCAGCGTAGGGGCGGTGGAGACCCAGTACTTC. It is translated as CSVGAVETQYF.

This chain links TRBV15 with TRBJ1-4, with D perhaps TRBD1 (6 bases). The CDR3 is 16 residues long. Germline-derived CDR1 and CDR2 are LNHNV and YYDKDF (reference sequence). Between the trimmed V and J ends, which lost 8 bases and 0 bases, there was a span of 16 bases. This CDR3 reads CATGTLGASTNEKLFF. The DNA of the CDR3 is TGTGCCACCGGTACTTTGGGGGCTTCAACTAATGAAAAACTGTTTTTT.

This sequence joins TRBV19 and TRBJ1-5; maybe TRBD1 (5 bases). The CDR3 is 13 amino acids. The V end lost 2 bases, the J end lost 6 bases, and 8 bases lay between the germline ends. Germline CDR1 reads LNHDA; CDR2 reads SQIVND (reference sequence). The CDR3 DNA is TGTGCCAGTAGTATACAGGGAGGTCAGCCCCAGCATTTT. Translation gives CASSIQGGQPQHF. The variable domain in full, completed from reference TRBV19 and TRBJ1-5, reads DGGITQSPKYLFRKEGQNVTLSCEQNLNHDAMYWYRQDPGQGLRLIYYSQIVNDFQKGDIAEGYSVSREKKESFPLTVTSAQKNPTAFYLCASSIQGGQPQHFGDGTRLSIL.

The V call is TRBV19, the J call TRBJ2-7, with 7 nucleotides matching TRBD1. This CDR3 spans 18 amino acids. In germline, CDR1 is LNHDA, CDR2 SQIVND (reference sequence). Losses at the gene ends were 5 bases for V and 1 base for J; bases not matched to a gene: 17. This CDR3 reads CASSPRGQALSLSYEQYF. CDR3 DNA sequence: TGTGCCAGTAGTCCCCGAGGACAGGCCTTATCTCTTTCCTACGAGCAGTACTTC.

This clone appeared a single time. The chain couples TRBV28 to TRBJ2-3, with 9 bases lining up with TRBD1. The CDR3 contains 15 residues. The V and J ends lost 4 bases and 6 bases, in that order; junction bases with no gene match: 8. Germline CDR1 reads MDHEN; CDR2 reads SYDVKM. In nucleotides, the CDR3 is TGTGCCAGCAGTTCTCAGAGACAGGGGGTGGATACGCAGTATTTT. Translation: CASSSQRQGVDTQYF.

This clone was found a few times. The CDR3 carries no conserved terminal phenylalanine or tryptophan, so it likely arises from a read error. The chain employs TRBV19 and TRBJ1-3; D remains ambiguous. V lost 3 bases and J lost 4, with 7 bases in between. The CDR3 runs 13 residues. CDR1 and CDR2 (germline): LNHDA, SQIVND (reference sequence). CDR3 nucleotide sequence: TGTGCCAGTAGTATTGATTCCGGAAACACCATATATCTT. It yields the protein CASSIDSGNTIYL.

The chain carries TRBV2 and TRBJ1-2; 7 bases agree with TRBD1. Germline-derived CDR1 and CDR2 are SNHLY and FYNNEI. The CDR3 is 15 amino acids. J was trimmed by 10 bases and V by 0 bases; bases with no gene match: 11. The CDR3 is CASSEAVRGKGAYTF. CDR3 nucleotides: TGTGCCAGCAGTGAAGCAGTCAGGGGGAAGGGGGCCTACACCTTC. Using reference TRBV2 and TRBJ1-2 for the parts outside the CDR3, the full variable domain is EPEVTQTPSHQVTQMGQEVILRCVPISNHLYFYWYRQILGQKVEFLVSFYNNEISEKSEIFDDQFSVERPDGSNFTLKIRSTKLEDSAMYFCASSEAVRGKGAYTFGSGTRLTVV.

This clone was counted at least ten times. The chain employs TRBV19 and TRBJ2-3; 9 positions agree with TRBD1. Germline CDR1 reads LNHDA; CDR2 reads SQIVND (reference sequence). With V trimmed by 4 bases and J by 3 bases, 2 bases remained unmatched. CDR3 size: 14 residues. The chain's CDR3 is CASSRDRATDTQYF. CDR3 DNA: TGTGCCAGTAGTAGGGACAGGGCTACAGATACGCAGTATTTT.

The CDR3 sequence: CASSKDRGFSYEQYF. The CDR3 bases are TGTGCCAGCAGTAAGGACAGGGGGTTTTCCTACGAGCAGTACTTC. This chain links TRBV6-5 with TRBJ2-7; 10 bases line up with TRBD1. The trim removed 5 bases at V and 1 base at J, leaving 5 bases unmatched. CDR1 is MNHEY, CDR2 SVGAGI, per germline. This CDR3 spans 15 amino acids.

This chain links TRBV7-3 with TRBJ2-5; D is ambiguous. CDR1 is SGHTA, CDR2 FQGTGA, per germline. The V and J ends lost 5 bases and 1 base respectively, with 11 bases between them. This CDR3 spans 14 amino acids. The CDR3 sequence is CASSPGQVQETQYF. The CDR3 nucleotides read TGTGCCAGCAGCCCAGGTCAGGTCCAAGAGACCCAGTACTTC.

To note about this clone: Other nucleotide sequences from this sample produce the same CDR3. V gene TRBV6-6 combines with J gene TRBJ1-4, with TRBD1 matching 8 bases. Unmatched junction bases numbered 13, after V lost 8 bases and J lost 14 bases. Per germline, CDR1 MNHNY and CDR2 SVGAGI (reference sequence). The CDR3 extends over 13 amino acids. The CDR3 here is CASGGTGLGFLFF. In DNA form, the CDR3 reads TGTGCCAGCGGGGGGACAGGACTTGGTTTTCTGTTTTTT.

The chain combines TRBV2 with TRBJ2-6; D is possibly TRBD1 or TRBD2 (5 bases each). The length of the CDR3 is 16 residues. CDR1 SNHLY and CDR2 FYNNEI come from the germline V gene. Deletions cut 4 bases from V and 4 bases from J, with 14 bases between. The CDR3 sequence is CASSGAGGSGANVLTF. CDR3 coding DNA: TGTGCCAGCAGTGGGGCTGGGGGATCCGGGGCCAACGTCCTGACTTTC.

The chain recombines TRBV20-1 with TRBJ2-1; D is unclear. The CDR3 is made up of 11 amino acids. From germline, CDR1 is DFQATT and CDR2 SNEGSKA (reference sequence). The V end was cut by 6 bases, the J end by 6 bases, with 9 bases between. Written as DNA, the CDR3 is TGCAGTGCCCTCCGGCTCAATGAGCAGTTCTTC. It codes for CSALRLNEQFF.

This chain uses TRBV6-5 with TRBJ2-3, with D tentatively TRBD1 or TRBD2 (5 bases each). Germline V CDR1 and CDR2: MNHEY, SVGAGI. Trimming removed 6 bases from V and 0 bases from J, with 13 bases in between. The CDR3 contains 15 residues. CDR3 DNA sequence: TGTGCCAGCAGCACCCGGGACCAAAGCACAGATACGCAGTATTTT. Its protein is CASSTRDQSTDTQYF.

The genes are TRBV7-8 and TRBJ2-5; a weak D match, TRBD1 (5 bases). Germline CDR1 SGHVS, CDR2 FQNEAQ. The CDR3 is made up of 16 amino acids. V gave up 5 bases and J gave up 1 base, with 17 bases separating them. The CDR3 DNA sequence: TGTGCCAGCAGCCGTAGGGGCTCAATACCCCAAGAGACCCAGTACTTC. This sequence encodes CASSRRGSIPQETQYF.

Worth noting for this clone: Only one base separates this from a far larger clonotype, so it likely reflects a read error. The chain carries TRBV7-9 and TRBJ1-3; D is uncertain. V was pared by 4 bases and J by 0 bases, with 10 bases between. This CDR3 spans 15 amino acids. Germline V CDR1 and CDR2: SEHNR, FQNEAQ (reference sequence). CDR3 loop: CASSSDGNSGNTIYF. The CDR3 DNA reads TGTGCCAGCAGCTCGGACGGAAACTCTGGAAACACCATATATTTT.

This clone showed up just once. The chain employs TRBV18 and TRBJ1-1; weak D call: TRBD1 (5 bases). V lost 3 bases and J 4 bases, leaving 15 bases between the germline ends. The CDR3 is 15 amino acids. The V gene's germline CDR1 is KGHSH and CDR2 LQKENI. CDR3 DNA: TGTGCCAGCTCACCGGGGTACGGCGGGGCCACTGAAGCTTTCTTT. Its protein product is CASSPGYGGATEAFF.

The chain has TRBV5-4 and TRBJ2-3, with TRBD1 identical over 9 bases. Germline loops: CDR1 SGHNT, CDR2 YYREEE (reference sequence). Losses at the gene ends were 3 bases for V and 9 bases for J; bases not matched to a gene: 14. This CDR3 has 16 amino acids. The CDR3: CASSSPGQGGPATQYF. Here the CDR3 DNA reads TGTGCCAGCAGCTCGCCGGGACAGGGCGGACCAGCAACGCAGTATTTT.